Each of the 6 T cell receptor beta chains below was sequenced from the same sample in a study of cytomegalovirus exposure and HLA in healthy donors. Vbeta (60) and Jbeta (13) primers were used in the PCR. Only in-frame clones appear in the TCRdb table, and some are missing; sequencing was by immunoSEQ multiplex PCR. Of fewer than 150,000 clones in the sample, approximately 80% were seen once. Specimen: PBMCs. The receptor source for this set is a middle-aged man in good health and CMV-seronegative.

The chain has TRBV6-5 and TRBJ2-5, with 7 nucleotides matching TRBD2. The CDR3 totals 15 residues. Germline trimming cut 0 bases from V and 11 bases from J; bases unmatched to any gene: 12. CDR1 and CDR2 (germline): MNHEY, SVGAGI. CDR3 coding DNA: TGTGCCAGCAGTTACTCGAGTGGGAGGGCCCGAGAGCAGTACTTC. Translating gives CASSYSSGRAREQYF.

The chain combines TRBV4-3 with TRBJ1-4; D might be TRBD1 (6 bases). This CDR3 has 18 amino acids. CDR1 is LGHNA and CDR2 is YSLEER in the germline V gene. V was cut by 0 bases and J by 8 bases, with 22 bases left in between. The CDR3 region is CASSQDISRGTLREKLFF. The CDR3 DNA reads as TGCGCCAGCAGCCAAGATATAAGCAGGGGAACCCTTAGAGAAAAACTGTTTTTT.

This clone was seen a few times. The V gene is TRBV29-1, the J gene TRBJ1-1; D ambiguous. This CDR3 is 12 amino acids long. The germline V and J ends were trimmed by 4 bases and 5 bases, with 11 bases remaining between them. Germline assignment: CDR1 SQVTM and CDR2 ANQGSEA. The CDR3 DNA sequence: TGCAGCGTTGCGGGGTATAGAACTGAAGCTTTCTTT. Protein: CSVAGYRTEAFF.

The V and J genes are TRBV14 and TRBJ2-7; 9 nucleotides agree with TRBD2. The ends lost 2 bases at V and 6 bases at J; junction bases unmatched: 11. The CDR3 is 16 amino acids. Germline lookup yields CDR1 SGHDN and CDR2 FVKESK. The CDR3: CASSQRVGAGGAEQYF. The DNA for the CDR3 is TGTGCCAGCAGCCAACGGGTCGGAGCGGGGGGAGCCGAGCAGTACTTC. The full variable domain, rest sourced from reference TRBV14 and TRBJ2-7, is EAGVTQFPSHSVIEKGQTVTLRCDPISGHDNLYWYRRVMGKEIKFLLHFVKESKQDESGMPNNRFLAERTGGTYSTLKVQPAELEDSGVYFCASSQRVGAGGAEQYFGPGTRLTVT.

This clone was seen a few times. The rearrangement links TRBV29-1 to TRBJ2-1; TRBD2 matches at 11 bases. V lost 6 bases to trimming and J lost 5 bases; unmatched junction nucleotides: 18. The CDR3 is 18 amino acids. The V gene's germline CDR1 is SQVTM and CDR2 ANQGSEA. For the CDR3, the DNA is TGCAGCGTCCTTTGGGCTAGCGGGAGGATTCCCACTAACAATGAGCAGTTCTTC. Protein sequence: CSVLWASGRIPTNNEQFF.

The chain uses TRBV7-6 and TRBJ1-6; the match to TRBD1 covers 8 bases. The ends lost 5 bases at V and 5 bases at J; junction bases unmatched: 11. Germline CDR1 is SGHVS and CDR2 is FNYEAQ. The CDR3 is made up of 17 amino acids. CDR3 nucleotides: TGTGCCAGCAGCAACCGTCCCCAGGGGGCGGATAATTCACCCCTCCACTTT. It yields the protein CASSNRPQGADNSPLHF.